The 8 T cell receptor beta chains below were found in one sample sequenced in a study of blood T cells in healthy people across ages. The use of a sample-barcoded 5' primer and a J-beta primer mix characterized a second PCR of about 7 to 12 cycles. Using its own MiXCR run on the 5' RACE reads, TCRdb lists one record per CDR3 protein. The sample contains 1.8 million or so distinct CDR3 sequences, about two fifths of which appear only once. The sample consisted of blood. The receptors were gathered from a human donor in good health.

This clonotype was picked up many times. This chain connects TRBV7-9 to TRBJ1-1; TRBD1 matches 8 bases. CDR1 and CDR2 (germline): SEHNR, FQNEAQ (reference sequence). This CDR3 region has 11 residues. The trim removed 4 bases at V and 8 bases at J, leaving 0 bases unmatched. The chain's CDR3 is CASSSGGEAFF. CDR3 sequence (DNA): TGTGCCAGCAGCTCAGGGGGCGAAGCTTTCTTT.

The CDR3 is CASSSGLVRPDTQYF. DNA of the CDR3: TGTGCCAGCAGTTCTGGACTAGTCCGACCAGATACGCAGTATTTT. The chain couples TRBV12-3 or TRBV12-4 to TRBJ2-3; TRBD2 agrees at 7 bases. Trimming at V came to 4 bases and at J to 4 bases, leaving 8 bases not matched to a gene. The CDR3 runs 15 residues.

This clonotype was seen a few times. The junction shows a germline mismatch at one end, possibly a read error. This chain's CDR3 is CAGSPPGGRWNEQYF. In DNA form, the CDR3 reads TGTGCCGGCAGTCCGCCCGGGGGGCGATGGAACGAGCAATACTTC. The chain employs TRBV12-3 or TRBV12-4 and TRBJ2-7; tentative D call: TRBD2 (7 bases). The CDR3 contains 15 residues.

Turning to this clonotype: A junction boundary mismatches the germline segment, possibly from a read error. The chain has TRBV7-8 and TRBJ2-4; D is perhaps TRBD2 (8 bases). The DNA matches TRBJ2-7 better at its end, which makes the J call doubtful. The CDR3 sequence is 14 residues long. CDR1 is SGHVS, CDR2 FQNEAQ, per germline. CDR3 DNA: TGTGCCGGCAGCTTAAGTAGCGGGACAGCCGAGCAGTACTTC. This gives the protein CAGSLSSGTAEQYF.

On this clonotype itself: Mismatch with germline at one junction end may stem from a read error. The rearrangement uses TRBV2 and TRBJ2-4; D ambiguous. The CDR3 has 19 amino acids. Germline CDR1 reads SNHLY; CDR2 reads FYNNEI. This CDR3 reads CTSSEEMASDRVVKNIQYF. The CDR3 coding sequence is TGTACCAGCAGTGAAGAGATGGCCTCGGATCGGGTAGTCAAAAACATTCAGTACTTC.

This clonotype was seen a handful of times. The rearrangement joins TRBV28 to TRBJ1-5, with 7 bases that match TRBD1. The V gene end was trimmed by 2 bases and the J gene end by 6 bases; junction bases not matched to a gene: 7. CDR1 MDHEN and CDR2 SYDVKM come from the germline V gene. This CDR3 is 15 amino acids long. Written as DNA, the CDR3 is TGTGCCAGCAGTTTAGAACAGGGGACGTTTCAGCCCCAGCATTTT. Translating it yields CASSLEQGTFQPQHF.

This chain joins TRBV4-1 and TRBJ2-1; D uncertain. The length of the CDR3 is 15 residues. The ends were cut back, 4 bases at V and 7 bases at J, with 17 bases in the middle. Germline V gene lookup returns CDR1 MGHRA and CDR2 YSYEKL. CDR3 bases: TGCGCCAGCAGCCTCCGGTTATCCCGGGTTAATGAGCAGTTCTTC. Protein: CASSLRLSRVNEQFF.

This clonotype was seen a few times. The gene calls are TRBV20-1 and TRBJ2-5; the D is unclear. V lost 6 bases and J lost 3, with 14 bases in between. The CDR3 is 13 residues long. CDR1 is DFQATT and CDR2 is SNEGSKA in the germline V gene (reference sequence). CDR3 DNA: TGCAGTGCACGAAAAGCCTTGAAAGAGACCCAGTACTTC. Amino acid sequence: CSARKALKETQYF.